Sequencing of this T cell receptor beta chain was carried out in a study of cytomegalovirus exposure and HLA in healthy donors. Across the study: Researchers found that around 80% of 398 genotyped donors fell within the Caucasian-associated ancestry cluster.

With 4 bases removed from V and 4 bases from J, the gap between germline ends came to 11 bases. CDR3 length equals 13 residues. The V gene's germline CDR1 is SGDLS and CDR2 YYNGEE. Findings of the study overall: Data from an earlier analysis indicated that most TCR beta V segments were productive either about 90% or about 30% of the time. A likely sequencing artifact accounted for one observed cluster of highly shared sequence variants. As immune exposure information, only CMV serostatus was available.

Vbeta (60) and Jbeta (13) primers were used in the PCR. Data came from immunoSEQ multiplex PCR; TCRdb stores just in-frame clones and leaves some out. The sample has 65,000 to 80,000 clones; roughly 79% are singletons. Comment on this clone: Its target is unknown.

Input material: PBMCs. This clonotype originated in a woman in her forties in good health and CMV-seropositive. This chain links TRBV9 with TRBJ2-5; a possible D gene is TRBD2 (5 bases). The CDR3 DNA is TGTGCCAGCAGCCTATCGGGGAGAGAGACCCAGTACTTC. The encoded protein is CASSLSGRETQYF.